This T cell receptor (beta chain) stems from a study of T cell responses to AZD1222 COVID-19 vaccine. Using immunoSEQ multiplex PCR, the repertoire was profiled, and TCRdb retains in-frame clones only, with some absent. This sample has about 76,000 clones, with over 65% found just once. The table lists this clone with a count of one. Antigen specificity is unknown. Study conclusions and caveats: Without day 14 samples, only post-peak T cell repertoires were studied. Unmutated variant regions are reportedly the target of nearly half of TCRs that are spike-specific. Spike was spanned by vaccine-associated CD4 TCRs, which were dominant at 160-218 and 743-854. Most donors were white British, females outnumbered males, and clonal diversity was possibly underestimated.

CDR1 and CDR2 from the germline V gene are MNHEY and SVGAGI. The CDR3 runs 15 residues. V was clipped by 7 bases and J by 1 base, with 17 bases between them. This sample comprised peripheral blood, obtained 28 days after the second dose of the MenACWY control vaccine. This chain connects TRBV6-5 to TRBJ2-7, with unresolved D. This clonotype was obtained from an adult who received the MenACWY meningococcal vaccine as a control. This chain's CDR3 is CASNQVVHQSYEQYF. DNA of the CDR3: TGTGCCAGCAACCAGGTAGTCCATCAATCCTACGAGCAGTACTTC.